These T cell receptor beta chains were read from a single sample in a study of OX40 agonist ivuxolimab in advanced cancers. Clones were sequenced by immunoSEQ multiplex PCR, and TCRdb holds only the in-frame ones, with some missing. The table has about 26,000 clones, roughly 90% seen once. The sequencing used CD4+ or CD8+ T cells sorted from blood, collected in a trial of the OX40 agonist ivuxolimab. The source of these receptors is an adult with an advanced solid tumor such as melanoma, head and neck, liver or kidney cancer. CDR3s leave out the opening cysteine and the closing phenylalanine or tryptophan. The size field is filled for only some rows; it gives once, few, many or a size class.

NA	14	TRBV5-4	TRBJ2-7	ASSQEHSAPIWEQY
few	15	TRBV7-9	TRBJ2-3	ASSLVEARAGSDTQY
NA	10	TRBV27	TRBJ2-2	ASSLSAGELF
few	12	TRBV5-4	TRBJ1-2	ASVPGQGLDGYT
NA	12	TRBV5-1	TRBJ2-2	ASSWGAGSGELF
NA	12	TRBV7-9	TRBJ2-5	AAWSGRVQETQY
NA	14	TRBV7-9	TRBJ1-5	ASSSWAGNLGEPQH
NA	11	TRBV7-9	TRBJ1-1	ASLKDGNTEAF
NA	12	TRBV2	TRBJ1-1	ASSEWGLNTEAF
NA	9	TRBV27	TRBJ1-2	ASRGRGGYT
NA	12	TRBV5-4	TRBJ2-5	ASSLSSGIETQY
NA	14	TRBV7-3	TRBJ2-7	ASSLEVGQGVYEQY
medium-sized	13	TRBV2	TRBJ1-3	ASSEGPSSGNTIY
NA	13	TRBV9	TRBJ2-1	ASSTGTSVGDEQF
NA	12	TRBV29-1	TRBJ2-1	SVDLETGDNEQF
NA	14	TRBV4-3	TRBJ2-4	ASSQEWIAGRNIQY
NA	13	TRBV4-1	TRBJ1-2	ASSHFSGKNYGYT
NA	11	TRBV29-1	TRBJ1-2	SVDGGFPYGYT
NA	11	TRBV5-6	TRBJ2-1	ASSLGPGNEQF
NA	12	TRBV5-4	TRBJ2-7	ASSFFGGNHEQY
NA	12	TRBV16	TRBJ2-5	ASSQSLGQETQY
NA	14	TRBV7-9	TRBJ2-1	ASSAYWSGGRGEQF
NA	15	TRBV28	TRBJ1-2	ASSPSTFRGGWYGYT
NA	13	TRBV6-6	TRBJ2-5	ASSNSPPSTETQY
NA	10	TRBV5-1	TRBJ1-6	ASSLDENSLH
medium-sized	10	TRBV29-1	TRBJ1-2	SVLQTNYGYT
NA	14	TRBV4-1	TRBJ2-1	ASSQVTTSRGNEQF
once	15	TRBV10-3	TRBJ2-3	AISESGTGPFPDTQY
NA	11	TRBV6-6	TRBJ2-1	ASRTGSYNEQF
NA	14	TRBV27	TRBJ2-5	ASSLSGGTGEETQY
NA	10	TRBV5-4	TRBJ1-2	ASRGGFGGYT
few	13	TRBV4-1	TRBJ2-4	ASSQERDFIDIQY
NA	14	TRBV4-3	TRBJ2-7	ASSQAQTAASYEQY
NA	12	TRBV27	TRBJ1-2	ASSLSAGMDGYT
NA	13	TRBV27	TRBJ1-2	ASSLSTGTAYGYT
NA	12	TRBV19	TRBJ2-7	ASSFRVSSYEQY
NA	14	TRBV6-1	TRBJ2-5	ASSEESTVYQETQY
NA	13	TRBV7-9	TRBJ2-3	ASSLIPVRWYTQY
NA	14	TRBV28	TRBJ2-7	ASSVARGLYSYEQY
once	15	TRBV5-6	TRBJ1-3	ASSLAAGGNSGNTIY
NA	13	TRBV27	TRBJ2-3	ASSGGWGGTDTQY
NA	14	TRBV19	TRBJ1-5	ASSIFTGVSNQPQH
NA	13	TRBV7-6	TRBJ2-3	ASSLVGARTDTQY
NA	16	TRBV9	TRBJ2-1	ASSVAPRRQGANNEQF
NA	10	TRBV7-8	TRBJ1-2	ASSAGGWGYT
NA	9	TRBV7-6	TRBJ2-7	ASSLSDEQY
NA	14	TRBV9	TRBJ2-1	ASSVVGSTSYNEQF
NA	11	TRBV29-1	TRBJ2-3	SVHMRGTDTQY
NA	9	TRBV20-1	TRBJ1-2	SARDLDRTN
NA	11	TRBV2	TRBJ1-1	ASRDRGGTEAF
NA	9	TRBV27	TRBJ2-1	ASSLYNEQF
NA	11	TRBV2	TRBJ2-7	ASLGRDSPEQY